The 26 T cell receptor beta chains in this list originate from one sample, sequenced in a study of regulatory T cells in long-lasting Graves disease. In building TCR beta libraries, iRepertoire HTBI primers were used together with Arm-PCR of CDR3 regions. MiXCR, run by TCRdb on the multiplex PCR reads, gives a single entry per CDR3 protein. This table has 510,000 or so distinct CDR3 sequences, about 11% appearing once. This sample's time point: newly diagnosed GD, antithyroid drugs for less than 3 months. PBMCs were the source of the RNA used for TCR sequencing. The data also belong to a second study, concerning T cells in Graves' hyperthyroidism and ophthalmopathy.

Here the sequenced sample was peripheral blood mononuclear cells (PBMCs), taken at new diagnosis, from a patient treated with antithyroid drugs. All receptors derive from a woman aged 30 to 39 with Graves disease.

This clonotype was detected many times. The J gene is TRBJ2-1, the V gene TRBV2; the match to TRBD2 covers 9 bases. Germline trimming cut 6 bases from V and 4 bases from J; bases unmatched to any gene: 13. The CDR3 runs 17 residues. Germline V CDR1 and CDR2: SNHLY, FYNNEI. CDR3: CASRLTFSGSRYNEQFF. CDR3 DNA: TGTGCCAGCAGACTGACGTTTAGCGGGAGTAGGTACAATGAGCAGTTCTTC.

Worth noting for this clonotype: This may be a read error: a much more frequent sequence differs by one nucleotide. The chain combines TRBV5-1 with TRBJ1-2; possibly TRBD1 for D (5 bases). The CDR3 has 15 amino acids. Germline V gene sequence: CDR1 SGHRS, CDR2 YFSETQ. The germline V and J ends were trimmed by 4 bases and 2 bases, with 15 bases remaining between them. The chain's CDR3 is CASSHRARVNYGYTF. The CDR3 DNA reads TGCGCCAGCAGCCACCGGGCCAGGGTGAACTATGGCTACACCTTC.

This clonotype was detected many times. The chain links TRBV30 to TRBJ2-7, with D possibly matching TRBD1 (5 bases). Germline-derived CDR1 and CDR2 are GTSNPN and SVGIG (reference sequence). The CDR3 contains 14 residues. The V end lost 3 bases, the J end lost 2 bases, and 14 bases lay between the germline ends. CDR3 DNA: TGTGCCTGGAGCGGACAACTCGGAGCCTACGAGCAGTACTTC. Its translation is CAWSGQLGAYEQYF. Looking up the rest from reference TRBV30 and TRBJ2-7 gives the full variable domain: SQTIHQWPATLVQPVGSPLSLECTVEGTSNPNLYWYRQAAGRGLQLLFYSVGIGQISSEVPQNLSASRPQDRQFILSSKKLLLSDSGFYLCAWSGQLGAYEQYFGPGTRLTVT.

Many counts were recorded for this clonotype. This chain connects TRBV12-3 or TRBV12-4 to TRBJ2-1; a possible D gene is TRBD2 (6 bases). The CDR3 length is 16 residues. Trimming took off 6 bases at V and 1 base at J, with 16 bases between the two ends. CDR3 bases: TGTGCCAGCAGCCTCCGCGCAGGGAGGTCCTACAATGAGCAGTTCTTC. It codes for CASSLRAGRSYNEQFF.

In this sample, this clonotype turned up many times. The chain joins TRBV5-1 to TRBJ1-1; D unclear. Trimming stripped 4 bases from V and 2 bases from J, with 15 bases between. Germline V CDR1 and CDR2: SGHRS, YFSETQ. The CDR3 consists of 15 residues. This chain's CDR3 is CASSEIRGSNTEAFF. The CDR3 region has the DNA TGCGCCAGCAGCGAGATCAGAGGGTCAAACACTGAAGCTTTCTTT. The full variable domain, completed using reference TRBV5-1 and TRBJ1-1, is KAGVTQTPRYLIKTRGQQVTLSCSPISGHRSVSWYQQTPGQGLQFLFEYFSETQRNKGNFPGRFSGRQFSNSRSEMNVSTLELGDSALYLCASSEIRGSNTEAFFGQGTRLTVV.

This clonotype was seen repeatedly, ten times or more. The rearrangement links TRBV12-3 or TRBV12-4 to TRBJ2-6; TRBD1 matches 11 bases. This CDR3 is 18 amino acids long. Germline trimming cut 4 bases from V and 0 bases from J; bases unmatched to any gene: 5. The CDR3 is CASSWTGGPFSGANVLTF. In DNA form, the CDR3 reads TGTGCCAGCAGTTGGACAGGGGGCCCATTCTCTGGGGCCAACGTCCTGACTTTC.

This clonotype was recorded at least ten times. The chain combines TRBV12-3 or TRBV12-4 with TRBJ2-1; 9 nucleotides match TRBD2. This CDR3 comprises 14 residues. V lost 1 base, J lost 8 bases, and 3 bases stayed unmatched. CDR3 coding DNA: TGTGCCAGCAGTTTAGTGCCTAGCGGGGATGAGCAGTTCTTC. Its protein product is CASSLVPSGDEQFF.

This clonotype was found a few times. The rearrangement uses TRBV2 and TRBJ2-7; no clear D. V dropped 5 bases and J dropped 11 bases, with 13 bases sitting between them. The CDR3 consists of 11 residues. The V gene's germline CDR1 is SNHLY and CDR2 FYNNEI. CDR3 bases: TGTGCCAGCAGTTTGGCCCCTAACGAGTACTTC. Its protein is CASSLAPNEYF.

This clonotype was observed at least ten times. This chain joins TRBV19 and TRBJ2-3; 7 nucleotides align to TRBD2. Germline CDR1 LNHDA, CDR2 SQIVND (reference sequence). The CDR3 consists of 16 residues. V shed 1 base and J 2 bases; nucleotides not matched to a gene: 6. The CDR3 DNA follows: TGTGCCAGTAGTATAGGGGCTAGCGGCCTCACAGATACGCAGTATTTT. It codes for CASSIGASGLTDTQYF.

This clonotype has more than one count but fewer than ten. V is TRBV9 and J is TRBJ1-2; 7 bases agree with TRBD1. There are 15 residues in the CDR3. Per the germline V gene, CDR1 is SGDLS and CDR2 is YYNGEE. V was pared by 3 bases and J by 0 bases, with 5 bases of the junction left unmatched. CDR3 protein: CASSARTGSNYGYTF. CDR3 DNA: TGTGCCAGCAGCGCCCGGACAGGCTCTAACTATGGCTACACCTTC.

The V and J genes are TRBV27 and TRBJ1-2; 7 bases map to TRBD1. V was pared by 6 bases and J by 8 bases, with 12 bases of the junction left unmatched. Germline assignment: CDR1 MNHEY and CDR2 SMNVEV (reference sequence). This CDR3 region has 14 residues. The CDR3 reads CASSYQEGAGGYTF. CDR3 nucleotides: TGTGCCAGCAGCTATCAAGAGGGGGCGGGGGGCTACACCTTC.

This clonotype was seen at least ten times. V is TRBV28 and J is TRBJ1-5, with 7 bases lining up with TRBD1. Germline V gives CDR1 MDHEN, CDR2 SYDVKM. V gave up 6 bases and J gave up 2 bases; unmatched junction bases: 4. This CDR3 is 14 amino acids long. The CDR3, as DNA: TGTGCCAGCAGCGTAACAGGGGGCAATCAGCCCCAGCATTTT. This gives the protein CASSVTGGNQPQHF.

This clonotype was detected ten times or more. The chain joins TRBV6-1 to TRBJ2-1; D is tentatively TRBD1 or TRBD2 (7 bases each). The CDR3 is 13 amino acids. The V and J ends lost 4 bases and 14 bases respectively, with 18 bases between them. CDR1 and CDR2 from the germline V gene are MNHNS and SASEGT. CDR3 region: CASSGGGGGEEFF. The CDR3 DNA reads as TGTGCCAGCAGTGGGGGGGGAGGGGGCGAGGAGTTCTTC.

There are a few counts of this clonotype. A read error may be the cause here, since a much bigger clone is one base away. The V gene is TRBV5-6, the J gene TRBJ2-3; D might be TRBD1 (5 bases). The CDR3 loop spans 12 amino acids. Per germline, CDR1 SGHDT and CDR2 YYEEEE. CDR3 in amino acids: CASSPDTNTQYF. The CDR3 nucleotides are TGTGCCAGCAGCCCGGACACAAATACGCAGTATTTT.

In this sample, this clonotype turned up a few times. V usage is TRBV5-6 and J usage is TRBJ2-2, with a tentative D call TRBD2 (5 bases). The CDR3 is 14 residues long. V lost 2 bases and J lost 6, with 11 bases in between. Looked up from germline, CDR1 is SGHDT and CDR2 is YYEEEE. The CDR3 reads CASSFWEKAGELFF. In DNA, the CDR3 is TGTGCCAGCAGCTTCTGGGAGAAGGCCGGGGAGCTGTTTTTT. The variable domain in full, with the rest retrieved from reference TRBV5-6 and TRBJ2-2, is DAGVTQSPTHLIKTRGQQVTLRCSPKSGHDTVSWYQQALGQGPQFIFQYYEEEERQRGNFPDRFSGHQFPNYSSELNVNALLLGDSALYLCASSFWEKAGELFFGEGSRLTVL.

This chain links TRBV19 with TRBJ1-2; the D is unclear. Germline V gene sequence: CDR1 LNHDA, CDR2 SQIVND (reference sequence). The germline V and J ends were trimmed by 4 bases and 2 bases, with 11 bases remaining between them. This CDR3 is built from 14 residues. The DNA for the CDR3 is TGTGCCAGTAGTACCGGGGAAAGAAACTATGGCTACACCTTC. Amino acids: CASSTGERNYGYTF. The whole variable domain, filled in from reference TRBV19 and TRBJ1-2, reads DGGITQSPKYLFRKEGQNVTLSCEQNLNHDAMYWYRQDPGQGLRLIYYSQIVNDFQKGDIAEGYSVSREKKESFPLTVTSAQKNPTAFYLCASSTGERNYGYTFGSGTRLTVV.

The V call is TRBV2, the J call TRBJ2-1; 9 bases are a match to TRBD2. The CDR3 extends over 13 amino acids. Germline-derived CDR1 and CDR2 are SNHLY and FYNNEI. V shed 11 bases, J shed 5 bases, and the junction held 7 bases outside the gene matches. CDR3 loop: CARRGRVNNEQFF. In DNA, the CDR3 is TGTGCCCGCCGCGGGAGGGTTAACAATGAGCAGTTCTTC.

This clonotype came up a few times. The junction shows a germline mismatch at one end, possibly a read error. The rearrangement uses TRBV4-2 and TRBJ2-1; 10 bases line up with TRBD2. This CDR3 contains 16 residues. Germline-derived CDR1 and CDR2 are LGHNA and YNFKEQ. The CDR3 protein is CAGRQGAGTSANEQFF. DNA of the CDR3: TGTGCCGGCAGACAAGGAGCCGGGACTAGCGCAAATGAGCAGTTCTTC.

The V call is TRBV18, the J call TRBJ1-6, with D possibly TRBD1 on 5 matching bases. CDR3 size: 14 residues. Germline values: CDR1 KGHSH, CDR2 LQKENI. The ends were cut back, 6 bases at V and 6 bases at J, with 12 bases in the middle. This CDR3 reads CASSQDGANSPLHF. CDR3 coding DNA: TGTGCCAGCTCGCAGGACGGGGCTAATTCACCCCTCCACTTT.

The chain uses TRBV20-1 and TRBJ2-7, with 12 bases that match TRBD2. The CDR3 is 15 amino acids. J was trimmed by 0 bases and V by 3 bases; bases with no gene match: 3. The V gene's germline CDR1 is DFQATT and CDR2 SNEGSKA (reference sequence). CDR3 region: CSARVTSGSSYEQYF. The CDR3 nucleotides read TGCAGTGCTAGGGTGACTAGCGGGAGCTCCTACGAGCAGTACTTC.

Ten or more counts support this clonotype. The chain carries TRBV5-8 and TRBJ1-1; weak D call: TRBD1 (6 bases). CDR1 SGHTS and CDR2 YDEGEE come from the germline V gene. V gave up 0 bases and J gave up 11 bases, with 14 bases separating them. There are 13 residues in the CDR3. CDR3 sequence reads: CASSLVAGASAFF. CDR3 nucleotides: TGTGCCAGCAGCTTGGTGGCAGGGGCCAGCGCTTTCTTT.

The gene calls are TRBV6-1 and TRBJ2-1; D perhaps matches TRBD1 (6 bases). The V gene lost 7 bases and the J gene lost 0 bases, with 13 bases spanning the gap. This CDR3 is built from 15 residues. The germline CDR1 and CDR2 sequences are MNHNS and SASEGT. The CDR3 reads CASIPDRISYNEQFF. The CDR3 region has the DNA TGTGCCAGCATCCCGGACAGAATCTCCTACAATGAGCAGTTCTTC.

This clonotype appeared many times. V usage is TRBV20-1 and J usage is TRBJ1-2; D unresolved. V was shortened by 3 bases and J by 1 base, with 6 bases between the two germline ends. The length of the CDR3 is 12 residues. Germline V lookup: CDR1 DFQATT, CDR2 SNEGSKA (reference sequence). CDR3 nucleotides: TGCAGTGCTAGGAGCAATAACTATGGCTACACCTTC. It encodes CSARSNNYGYTF.

About this clonotype: This likely reflects a read error, since a far larger clone is one base away. The CDR3 spells CASSLGLLRDSGGTQFF. DNA for the CDR3: TGTGCCAGCAGCTTGGGGCTTTTACGCGACTCTGGGGGGACCCAGTTCTTC. The rearrangement uses TRBV11-2 and TRBJ2-1; the D gene is possibly TRBD2 (6 bases). V dropped 3 bases and J dropped 13 bases, with 28 bases sitting between them. The germline gives CDR1 SGHAT, CDR2 FQNNGV. This CDR3 is 17 amino acids long.

The chain recombines TRBV20-1 with TRBJ1-1; tentatively, D is TRBD1 (6 bases). CDR3 length: 14 residues. CDR1 DFQATT and CDR2 SNEGSKA come from the germline V gene (reference sequence). Trimming pared 1 base from V and 6 bases from J, leaving 15 bases between. As DNA, the CDR3 is TGCAGTGCTAGAGGGACAGCCTTAGGCCCTGAAGCTTTCTTT. Translated, it gives CSARGTALGPEAFF.

This clonotype was counted ten times or more. V usage is TRBV12-3 or TRBV12-4 and J usage is TRBJ2-2; D is ambiguous. This CDR3 has 16 amino acids. Trimming took off 9 bases at V and 0 bases at J, with 17 bases between the two ends. The CDR3 spells CASTRFRNSNTGELFF. The CDR3 region has the DNA TGTGCCAGTACAAGATTCAGAAACTCGAACACCGGGGAGCTGTTTTTT.